This TCR beta chain was captured by sequencing in a study of blood T cell repertoires in COVID-19 (dated by TCRdb to the early 2020s). Concerning the study at large: The collaborator samples originated in the United States, Italy and Spain and spanned the acute and convalescent phases of COVID-19. Nearly every sample came with metadata listing a de-identified subject ID, COVID-19 status, age in years and sex. The material from the prospective study consisted of cDNA or gDNA derived from T cells, B-cell-depleted T cells, or PBMCs. Subjects who had been exposed to COVID-19, were actively infected with it, or had recovered from it provided the deeply sampled blood TCRbeta repertoires that made up the dataset. HLA class I and class II types, where available, came from metadata supplied by the sample provider rather than from assay-based typing. The samples were drawn from two sources: the first 160 participants of the ongoing ImmuneRACE study, and fewer than 1,500 subjects contributed by 6 global collaborators. The repertoires were released in a freely available public database meant as a resource for research on the immune response to SARS-CoV-2. General findings and caveats noted by the study authors: How much clinical and demographic metadata was included differed by source and by participant, and the metadata was provided uncurated.

The collaborating institutions used their own protocols to collect whole blood in K2EDTA tubes. For TCRbeta analysis, collaborators shipped samples in one of three forms: frozen whole blood, isolated PBMCs, or DNA extracted from either of those sample types. CDR1 and CDR2, looked up from the germline V gene, are MDHEN and SYDVKM. V drops 5 bases and J drops 0 bases, leaving 14 bases in between. The CDR3 contains 16 residues, cysteine and phenylalanine counted. The read is trimmed to its CDR3 DNA, 48 bases read in frame from base 1. Comment on this clone: The antigen it binds to is not known. No base qualities exist here, and no much larger clone lies one base off it.

TCRbeta CDR3 regions were amplified from genomic DNA using the immunoSEQ Assay, a bias-controlled multiplex PCR. In the paper's pipeline: Within the assay, amplification of reference gene primers was used to estimate how many nucleated cells each sample contained. To quantify the absolute abundance of each unique TCRbeta CDR3 rearrangement, sequence reads were collapsed and filtered. For each sample, productive Simpson clonality was calculated as the square root of Simpson's diversity index across productive rearrangements. TCRdb mirrors the immuneACCESS table, restricted to in-frame sequences. Some clones are absent from its copies; in checked studies, under half trace to an unresolved V gene, and the reason for the others is unknown. That table supplies the V and J calls and clone size; D and trimming were determined from the DNA. Counted in this sample were around 150,000 clones; more than 80% of them appeared once. The ten largest clones capture under 2.5% of the sample.

This receptor chain uses TRBV28 and TRBJ1-5; the D gene cannot be named for sure. The sequence derives from a man between 65 and 85 years old with acute or convalescent COVID-19. Sequencing input: peripheral blood. The bases are TGTGCCAGCAGTCCGACTTCAAGCTATAGCAATCAGCCCCAGCATTTT. It is translated as CASSPTSSYSNQPQHF.